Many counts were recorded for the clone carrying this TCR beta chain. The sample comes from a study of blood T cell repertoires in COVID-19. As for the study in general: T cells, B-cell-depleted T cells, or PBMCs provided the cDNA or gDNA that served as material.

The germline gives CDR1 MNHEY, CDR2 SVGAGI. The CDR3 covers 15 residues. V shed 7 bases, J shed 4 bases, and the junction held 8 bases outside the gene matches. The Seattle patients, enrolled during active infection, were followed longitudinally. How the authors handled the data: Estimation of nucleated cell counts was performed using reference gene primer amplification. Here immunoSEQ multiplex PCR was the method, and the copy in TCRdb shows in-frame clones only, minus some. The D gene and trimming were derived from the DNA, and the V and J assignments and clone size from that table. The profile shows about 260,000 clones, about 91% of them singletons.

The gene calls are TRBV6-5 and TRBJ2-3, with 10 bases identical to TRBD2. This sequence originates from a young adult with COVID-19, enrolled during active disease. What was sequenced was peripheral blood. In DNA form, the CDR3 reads TGTGCCAGCACCTTAGCGGGAGGATCCGCAGATACGCAGTATTTT. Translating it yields CASTLAGGSADTQYF.